Shown below are 5 T cell receptor beta chains from a single sample sequenced in a study of blood T cell repertoires in COVID-19. Method: immunoSEQ multiplex PCR; TCRdb's copy keeps in-frame clones and lacks some. The table shows around 300,000 clones, with around nine tenths occurring only once. The sequencing input was PBMCs or T cells enriched from blood (not recorded which). The receptors originated from a man between 25 and 39 years old who had recovered from COVID-19.

The chain employs TRBV10-3 and TRBJ1-1; 10 bases map to TRBD1. Losses at the gene ends were 3 bases for V and 5 bases for J; bases not matched to a gene: 3. Germline assignment: CDR1 ENHRY and CDR2 SYGVKD. The CDR3 spans 14 residues. The chain's CDR3 is CAISDGTGVTEAFF. The CDR3 bases are TGTGCCATCAGTGATGGGACAGGGGTGACTGAAGCTTTCTTT.

V is TRBV21-1 and J is TRBJ2-3; the D call in the table, TRBD2, was not verified against the DNA. TRBV21-1 is marked as a pseudogene. This CDR3 spans 16 amino acids. In DNA form, the CDR3 reads TGTGCCAGCAGAGGGGGACTAGCGGGGGGCACAGATACGCAGTATTTT. Its protein is CASRGGLAGGTDTQYF.

The V gene is TRBV27, the J gene TRBJ1-5, with a possible D match to TRBD1 (6 bases). Trimming stripped 0 bases from V and 3 bases from J, with 9 bases between. There are 15 residues in the CDR3. The germline V gene has CDR1 MNHEY and CDR2 SMNVEV (reference sequence). The CDR3 sequence is CASSLSRTANQPQHF. The CDR3 nucleotides read TGTGCCAGCAGTTTATCCCGGACAGCCAATCAGCCCCAGCATTTT.

This clone was picked up a small number of times. DNA of the CDR3: TGTGCCAGCAGCCGGACAGGGGTTACTGAAGCTTTCTTT. Amino acid sequence: CASSRTGVTEAFF. The J gene is TRBJ1-1, the V gene TRBV11-2; TRBD1 agrees at 9 bases. V dropped 5 bases and J dropped 5; count of bases not matched to a gene: 3. CDR1 and CDR2 from the germline V gene are SGHAT and FQNNGV. The CDR3 runs 13 residues.

The chain is built from TRBV5-4 and TRBJ2-1, with 7 bases matching TRBD2. The CDR3 covers 11 residues. V shed 5 bases and J 8 bases; nucleotides not matched to a gene: 1. CDR1 and CDR2 from the germline V gene are SGHNT and YYREEE (reference sequence). CDR3 loop: CASSGGDEQFF. CDR3 DNA sequence: TGTGCCAGCAGTGGGGGGGATGAGCAGTTCTTC.